The TCR beta chain described here comes from a study of cytomegalovirus exposure and HLA in healthy donors. Study overall: The same platform used for the 650 to 700 first-cohort repertoires was also used for the 90 to 150 validation repertoires, as a later analysis reported.

V lost 1 base and J lost 6, with 10 bases in between. Germline CDR1 SEHNR, CDR2 FQNEAQ (reference sequence). This CDR3 is built from 14 residues. General study results and limits: Listed as cytomegalovirus-associated were 150 to 200 TCR beta chains. According to reports, the classifier identified cytomegalovirus status with high specificity and sensitivity.

Sequencing was performed with immunoSEQ multiplex PCR; in TCRdb, only in-frame clones are kept and a portion is missing. The repertoire holds about 200,000 clones, approximately 82% seen once, with 13% in the top ten. About this clone itself: Its antigen remains unidentified.

The genes are TRBV7-9 and TRBJ1-5; D uncertain. This TCR derives from a woman in her twenties or thirties in good health and CMV-seropositive. Sample: PBMCs. CDR3 sequence: CASSLGGGSQPQHF. The CDR3 DNA reads TGTGCCAGCAGCTTAGGGGGTGGGAGTCAGCCCCAGCATTTT.